One and the same sample provided the 27 T cell receptor beta chains below, sequenced in a study of T cells expressing NK-cell markers. For each CDR3 protein, TCRdb gives one entry from its re-call of the 5' RACE reads, without DNA. Found here are 150,000 or so distinct CDR3 sequences; the top ten clones hold less than 20%. Source material: blood T cells: a sorted CD56 or NKG2C T cell subset, CD4+ or CD8+ T cells, or bulk PBMC T cells (not recorded which). Source of these receptors: a woman between 18 and 75 years old in good health.

The chain's CDR3 is CASSLAGTMNQPQHF. The chain carries TRBV7-8 and TRBJ1-5. Looked up from germline, CDR1 is SGHVS and CDR2 is FQNEAQ. The CDR3 totals 15 residues.

The V gene is TRBV5-1, the J gene TRBJ1-2; TCRdb selects TRBD1, and the lack of DNA leaves this call unchecked. CDR1 is SGHRS, CDR2 YFSETQ, per germline. The CDR3 totals 12 residues. CDR3 amino acids: CASSGGLYGYTF.

This chain connects TRBV28 to TRBJ2-3; TCRdb's D call, TRBD2, is unchecked because there is no DNA. This CDR3 is 14 amino acids long. From germline, CDR1 is MDHEN and CDR2 SYDVKM. The CDR3 protein is CASSGLAGADTQYF.

The gene calls are TRBV5-1 and TRBJ1-5. The CDR3 totals 15 residues. Germline loops: CDR1 SGHRS, CDR2 YFSETQ. The CDR3 sequence: CASSADGYSNQPQHF.

V and J are TRBV7-3 and TRBJ2-7; there is no DNA to check the TCRdb D call of TRBD2. Germline loops: CDR1 SGHTA, CDR2 FQGTGA. The CDR3 contains 13 residues. CDR3 loop: CASSRDPGLAQYF.

The chain has TRBV27 and TRBJ1-2. CDR3 length: 16 residues. Per germline, CDR1 MNHEY and CDR2 SMNVEV (reference sequence). This CDR3 reads CASSNYREQTNYGYTF.

V usage is TRBV29-1 and J usage is TRBJ2-2; as DNA is missing, the TRBD1 call by TCRdb cannot be tested. CDR1 SQVTM and CDR2 ANQGSEA come from the germline V gene. This CDR3 is built from 17 residues. CDR3 loop: CSVSRTGGYTNTGELFF.

This chain links TRBV7-2 with TRBJ2-3; the D call from TCRdb, TRBD1, cannot be confirmed without DNA. The CDR3 is 14 residues long. The germline gives CDR1 SGHTA, CDR2 FQGNSA. The CDR3 here is CASSLQGTTDTQYF.

The chain is built from TRBV28 and TRBJ2-7; the TRBD1 assignment by TCRdb is unverifiable without DNA. The germline V gene encodes CDR1 MDHEN and CDR2 SYDVKM. The CDR3 contains 14 residues. CDR3 amino acids: CASSPPDRGREQYF.

The V and J genes are TRBV2 and TRBJ2-7. The CDR3 contains 12 residues. Germline-derived CDR1 and CDR2 are SNHLY and FYNNEI. This CDR3 reads CASMPSSYEQYF.

The chain is built from TRBV5-4 and TRBJ2-7; as DNA is missing, the TRBD1 call by TCRdb cannot be tested. The CDR3 spans 14 residues. Germline lookup yields CDR1 SGHNT and CDR2 YYREEE (reference sequence). The CDR3 sequence is CASSLGGVKNEQYF.

The chain's CDR3 is CATSDGGGAGGELFF. The gene calls are TRBV24-1 and TRBJ2-2; lacking DNA, the TRBD1 call made by TCRdb goes unchecked. The V gene's germline CDR1 is KGHDR and CDR2 SFDVKD. This CDR3 region has 15 residues.

The chain joins TRBV28 to TRBJ2-7; TCRdb's assignment of TRBD1 cannot be checked, as there is no DNA. Germline V gene lookup returns CDR1 MDHEN and CDR2 SYDVKM. This CDR3 region has 16 residues. This CDR3 reads CASSHPLGTGSYEQYF. Drawing the rest from reference TRBV28 and TRBJ2-7, the complete variable domain is DVKVTQSSRYLVKRTGEKVFLECVQDMDHENMFWYRQDPGLGLRLIYFSYDVKMKEKGDIPEGYSVSREKKERFSLILESASTNQTSMYLCASSHPLGTGSYEQYFGPGTRLTVT.

V and J are TRBV5-1 and TRBJ2-1; TCRdb reports TRBD2, a call that lacks DNA to check it against. This CDR3 is built from 16 residues. The germline CDR1 and CDR2 sequences are SGHRS and YFSETQ. The CDR3 sequence is CASSLLPSGAYNEQFF.

V is TRBV15 and J is TRBJ2-7; absent DNA, TCRdb's TRBD1 call cannot be checked. The germline gives CDR1 LNHNV, CDR2 YYDKDF (reference sequence). The CDR3 is 15 amino acids. CDR3 sequence reads: CATSRDVDRANEQYF.

The V gene is TRBV11-2, the J gene TRBJ2-1. The CDR3 spans 12 residues. Germline loops: CDR1 SGHAT, CDR2 FQNNGV. CDR3 sequence reads: CASSLETGEQFF.

The chain joins TRBV2 to TRBJ2-4; TCRdb's D call, TRBD2, is unchecked because there is no DNA. CDR1 and CDR2 (germline): SNHLY, FYNNEI. CDR3 length: 15 amino acids. CDR3 residues: CASSEGEGSKNIQYF.

V gene TRBV30 combines with J gene TRBJ2-7; TCRdb returns TRBD1, unconfirmable since there is no DNA. CDR1 is GTSNPN, CDR2 SVGIG, per germline (reference sequence). The CDR3 has 13 amino acids. The chain's CDR3 is CAWKRTGFHEQYF.

The chain uses TRBV5-1 and TRBJ2-3; TCRdb reports TRBD2, a call that lacks DNA to check it against. The CDR3 runs to 17 residues. Germline CDR1 is SGHRS and CDR2 is YFSETQ. CDR3: CASSPPPAGGGTDTQYF.

The V gene is TRBV20-1, the J gene TRBJ2-1; TCRdb reports TRBD1, a call that lacks DNA to check it against. Per germline, CDR1 DFQATT and CDR2 SNEGSKA (reference sequence). This CDR3 contains 16 residues. The CDR3 loop is CSASDPGGSSYNEQFF.

CDR3 loop: CASSVTGGTNTEAFF. V and J are TRBV9 and TRBJ1-1; TCRdb lists TRBD1, though no DNA is available to test this call. The V gene's germline CDR1 is SGDLS and CDR2 YYNGEE. The CDR3 is made up of 15 amino acids.

The chain links TRBV7-8 to TRBJ2-5; TCRdb selects TRBD2, and the lack of DNA leaves this call unchecked. The CDR3 totals 17 residues. Germline V CDR1 and CDR2: SGHVS, FQNEAQ. The CDR3 spells CASSLVAGVRGGETQYF.

The chain couples TRBV25-1 to TRBJ2-3; TCRdb's D call of TRBD2 is untestable without DNA. CDR1 MGHDK and CDR2 SYGVNS come from the germline V gene. The CDR3 is 16 amino acids. The CDR3 reads CASSGQTSGSTDTQYF.

The rearrangement links TRBV10-3 to TRBJ2-7; TCRdb's D call, TRBD1, is unchecked because there is no DNA. Germline CDR1 ENHRY, CDR2 SYGVKD. The CDR3 runs 16 residues. The CDR3 is CAISESWDRAYYEQYF.

The rearrangement uses TRBV7-2 and TRBJ2-3. CDR1 and CDR2 from the germline V gene are SGHTA and FQGNSA. This CDR3 has 15 residues. CDR3 in amino acids: CASSRTNFYTDTQYF.

This chain uses TRBV30 with TRBJ1-2. There are 14 residues in the CDR3. The germline CDR1 and CDR2 sequences are GTSNPN and SVGIG (reference sequence). CDR3 residues: CAWSSGRANYGYTF.

V is TRBV28 and J is TRBJ2-1; TCRdb indicates TRBD2, and absent DNA this call remains unverified. The CDR3 loop spans 15 amino acids. CDR1 and CDR2 from the germline V gene are MDHEN and SYDVKM. CDR3 protein: CASTVSGSLGVEQFF.